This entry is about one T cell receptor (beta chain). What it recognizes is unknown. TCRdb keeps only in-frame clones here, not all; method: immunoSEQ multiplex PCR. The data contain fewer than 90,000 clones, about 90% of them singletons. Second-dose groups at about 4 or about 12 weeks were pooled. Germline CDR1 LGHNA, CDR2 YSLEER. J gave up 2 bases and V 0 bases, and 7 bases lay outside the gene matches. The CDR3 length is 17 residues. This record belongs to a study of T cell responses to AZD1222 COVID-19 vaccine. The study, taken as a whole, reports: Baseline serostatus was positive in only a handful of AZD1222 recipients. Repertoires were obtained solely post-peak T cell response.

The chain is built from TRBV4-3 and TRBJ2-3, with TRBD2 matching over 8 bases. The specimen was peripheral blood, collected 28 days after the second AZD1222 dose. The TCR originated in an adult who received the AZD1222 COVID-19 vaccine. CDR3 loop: CASSQEPGGPVTDTQYF. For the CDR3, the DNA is TGCGCCAGCAGCCAAGAACCGGGAGGGCCTGTCACAGATACGCAGTATTTT.